The clone carrying this T cell receptor (beta chain) was counted at least ten times. The sample comes from a study of T-cell reconstitution after alpha-beta-depleted transplantation in children. This CDR3 is 14 amino acids long. Germline V gene sequence: CDR1 SGHAT, CDR2 FQDESV (reference sequence). Trimming pared 2 bases from V and 1 base from J, leaving 5 bases between. The authors prepared the TCRbeta library with unique molecular identifiers. Using its own MiXCR run on the PCR reads, TCRdb lists one record per CDR3 protein. The table has 250,000 to 350,000 distinct CDR3 sequences, 9.9% seen once; the top ten hold 9.5% to 13%.

The gene calls are TRBV11-1 and TRBJ2-2; D remains unclear. This TCR was recovered from a human donor who donated a stem cell graft to a child with SCID. Material: PBMCs from the stem cell graft donor, obtained from the stem cell graft. In nucleotides, the CDR3 is TGTGCCAGCAGCTTACTACAGAACACCGGGGAGCTGTTTTTT. Its protein product is CASSLLQNTGELFF.